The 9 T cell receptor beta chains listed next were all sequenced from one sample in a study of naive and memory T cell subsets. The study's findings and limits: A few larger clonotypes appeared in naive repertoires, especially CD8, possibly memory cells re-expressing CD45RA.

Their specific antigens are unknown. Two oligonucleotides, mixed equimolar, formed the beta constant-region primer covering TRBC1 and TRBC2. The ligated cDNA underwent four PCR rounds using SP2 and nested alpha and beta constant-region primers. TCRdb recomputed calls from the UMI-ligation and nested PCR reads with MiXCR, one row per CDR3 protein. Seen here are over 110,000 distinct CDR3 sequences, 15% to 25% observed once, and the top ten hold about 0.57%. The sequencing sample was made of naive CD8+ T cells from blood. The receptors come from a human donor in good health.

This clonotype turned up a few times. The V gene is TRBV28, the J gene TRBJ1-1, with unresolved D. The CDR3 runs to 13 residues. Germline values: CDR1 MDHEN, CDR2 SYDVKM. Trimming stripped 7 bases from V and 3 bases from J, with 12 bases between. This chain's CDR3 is CASNRGIYTEAFF. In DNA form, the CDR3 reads TGTGCCAGCAATCGGGGAATATACACTGAAGCTTTCTTT.

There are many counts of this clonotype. For the CDR3, the DNA is TGTGCCAGCAGTTACTCTCCGGGAGTTGGCTACGAGCAGTACTTC. Residues: CASSYSPGVGYEQYF. The chain has TRBV6-5 and TRBJ2-7; possibly TRBD2 for D (6 bases). From germline, CDR1 is MNHEY and CDR2 SVGAGI. CDR3 length: 15 residues. V gave up 0 bases and J gave up 3 bases, with 12 bases separating them.

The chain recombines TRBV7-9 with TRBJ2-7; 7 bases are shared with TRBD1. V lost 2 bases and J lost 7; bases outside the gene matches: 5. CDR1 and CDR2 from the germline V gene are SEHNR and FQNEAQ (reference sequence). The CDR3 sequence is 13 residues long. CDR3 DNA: TGTGCCAGCAGCTTATATACAGGGGATGAGCAGTACTTC. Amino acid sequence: CASSLYTGDEQYF.

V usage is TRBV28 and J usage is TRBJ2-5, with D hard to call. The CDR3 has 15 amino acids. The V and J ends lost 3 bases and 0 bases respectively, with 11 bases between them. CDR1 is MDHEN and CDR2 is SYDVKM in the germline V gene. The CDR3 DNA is TGTGCCAGCAGTTTCTCAAGCCGGGACCAAGAGACCCAGTACTTC. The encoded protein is CASSFSSRDQETQYF.

The chain's CDR3 is CASSHPDRPTSETQYF. Written as DNA, the CDR3 is TGTGCCAGCAGCCATCCCGACAGGCCAACCTCGGAGACCCAGTACTTC. The genes are TRBV3-1 and TRBJ2-5; a possible D gene is TRBD1 (6 bases). The length of the CDR3 is 16 residues. Trimming took off 3 bases at V and 5 bases at J, with 19 bases between the two ends. Germline V gene sequence: CDR1 LGHDT, CDR2 YNNKEL (reference sequence).

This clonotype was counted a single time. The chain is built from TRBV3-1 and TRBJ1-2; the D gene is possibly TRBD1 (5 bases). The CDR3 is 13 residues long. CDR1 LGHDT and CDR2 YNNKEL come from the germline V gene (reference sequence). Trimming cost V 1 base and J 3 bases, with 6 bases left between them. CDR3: CASSQGQYYGYTF. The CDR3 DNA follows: TGTGCCAGCAGCCAAGGACAGTACTATGGCTACACCTTC.

The chain's CDR3 is CASSLTFLSGVWETQYF. CDR3 sequence (DNA): TGTGCCAGCAGTTTGACCTTTCTCTCGGGAGTGTGGGAGACCCAGTACTTC. The chain couples TRBV27 to TRBJ2-5; possibly TRBD2 for D (6 bases). This CDR3 is 17 amino acids long. The germline CDR1 and CDR2 sequences are MNHEY and SMNVEV (reference sequence). The V end lost 3 bases, the J end lost 5 bases, and 22 bases lay between the germline ends.

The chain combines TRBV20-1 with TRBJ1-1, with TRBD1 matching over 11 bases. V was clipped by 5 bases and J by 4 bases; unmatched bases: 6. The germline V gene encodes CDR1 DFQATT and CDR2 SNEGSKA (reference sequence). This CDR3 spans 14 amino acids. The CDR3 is CSAGDRGIGTEAFF. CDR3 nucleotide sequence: TGCAGTGCTGGGGACAGGGGGATTGGCACTGAAGCTTTCTTT.

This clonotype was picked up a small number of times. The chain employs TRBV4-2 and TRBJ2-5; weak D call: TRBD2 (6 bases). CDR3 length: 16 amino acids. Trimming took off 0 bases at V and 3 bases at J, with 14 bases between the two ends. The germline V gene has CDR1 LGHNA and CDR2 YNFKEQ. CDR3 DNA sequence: TGTGCCAGCAGCCAAGACAAGACTAGTTCCAAAGAGACCCAGTACTTC. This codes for CASSQDKTSSKETQYF.